These 15 T cell receptor beta chains originate from one sample sequenced in a study of T cells in Graves' hyperthyroidism and ophthalmopathy. Regions amplified from RNA transcripts were the TCR beta CDR3 regions. First-round RT-PCR of the TCR CDR3 relied on the HTBI primer set. MiXCR was run by TCRdb on the multiplex PCR reads, yielding one entry per CDR3 protein. Of a few hundred thousand distinct CDR3 sequences detected, 15% to 20% appear once; the ten largest clones hold about 3.7%. The sequenced sample consisted of blood. These receptors originate from a woman aged 18-35 years with Graves' hyperthyroidism.

Ten or more counts support this clonotype. The chain carries TRBV4-1 and TRBJ2-7, with 9 bases fitting TRBD1. Germline CDR1 reads MGHRA; CDR2 reads YSYEKL. The CDR3 extends over 15 amino acids. The V gene end was trimmed by 1 base and the J gene end by 3 bases; junction bases not matched to a gene: 4. The DNA for the CDR3 is TGCGCCAGCAGCCAAGCCGGGACAGGGTTCTACGAGCAGTACTTC. It codes for CASSQAGTGFYEQYF.

There are many counts of this clonotype. This rearrangement joins TRBV20-1 to TRBJ1-1, with 7 bases lining up with TRBD1. The germline CDR1 and CDR2 sequences are DFQATT and SNEGSKA (reference sequence). V lost 0 bases, J lost 8 bases, and 9 bases stayed unmatched. This CDR3 is built from 14 residues. CDR3: CSARDFRQGDEAFF. For the CDR3, the DNA is TGCAGTGCTAGAGATTTTCGACAGGGAGACGAAGCTTTCTTT.

There are many counts of this clonotype. V usage is TRBV5-1 and J usage is TRBJ2-7; D call uncertain. CDR1 and CDR2 from the germline V gene are SGHRS and YFSETQ. This CDR3 comprises 15 residues. V was clipped by 0 bases and J by 1 base, with 11 bases between them. DNA for the CDR3: TGCGCCAGCAGCTTGGTTCTAGGACGGTCCTACGAGCAGTACTTC. Translated: CASSLVLGRSYEQYF.

This chain joins TRBV5-6 and TRBJ1-2; D is undetermined. Germline V gene lookup returns CDR1 SGHDT and CDR2 YYEEEE. The CDR3 runs to 14 residues. V shed 0 bases and J shed 0 bases, with 6 bases lying between them. The CDR3: CASSLVRANYGYTF. As DNA, the CDR3 is TGTGCCAGCAGCTTGGTTCGGGCTAACTATGGCTACACCTTC.

There are many counts of this clonotype. The rearrangement links TRBV6-4 to TRBJ1-3; D remains unclear. Germline V gene data show CDR1 as MRHNA and CDR2 as SNTAGT. Deletions cut 5 bases from V and 0 bases from J, with 17 bases between. The CDR3 length is 17 residues. The DNA for the CDR3 is TGTGCCAGCAGTCCCCCCCTCTTCGCTTTCTCTGGAAACACCATATATTTT. Translation gives CASSPPLFAFSGNTIYF.

This clonotype was picked up many times. This chain links TRBV2 with TRBJ1-2; D is uncertain. The CDR3 is 13 residues long. Germline V gives CDR1 SNHLY, CDR2 FYNNEI. Trimming shortened V by 2 bases and J by 9 bases, and 13 bases separated the two germline ends. CDR3 nucleotide sequence: TGTGCCAGCAGTGAAAGACACTCACCAAGCTACACCTTC. Protein: CASSERHSPSYTF. The variable domain in full, with the rest retrieved from reference TRBV2 and TRBJ1-2, is EPEVTQTPSHQVTQMGQEVILRCVPISNHLYFYWYRQILGQKVEFLVSFYNNEISEKSEIFDDQFSVERPDGSNFTLKIRSTKLEDSAMYFCASSERHSPSYTFGSGTRLTVV.

Remarks on this clonotype: The CDR3 does not end in the conserved phenylalanine or tryptophan, so this is likely a read error. The J gene is TRBJ1-2, the V gene TRBV4-1, with D maybe TRBD1 (6 bases). CDR1 and CDR2 from the germline V gene are MGHRA and YSYEKL. V was cut by 1 base and J by 4 bases, with 22 bases left in between. This CDR3 contains 18 residues. DNA for the CDR3: TGCGCCAGCAGCCAAGTAGTACTTGGACAGTTCAGCGGCTATGGCTACACCATC. It translates to CASSQVVLGQFSGYGYTI.

This clonotype was observed at least ten times. V usage is TRBV6-1 and J usage is TRBJ2-6; D remains ambiguous. This CDR3 has 13 residues. Germline lookup yields CDR1 MNHNS and CDR2 SASEGT. Trimming removed 8 bases at V and 0 bases at J, with 5 bases between. The CDR3, as DNA: TGTGCCAGCTCCATCTCTGGGGCCAACGTCCTGACTTTC. The encoded protein is CASSISGANVLTF.

The table lists this clonotype with many counts. The chain couples TRBV24-1 to TRBJ2-2, with D maybe TRBD2 (6 bases). Looked up from germline, CDR1 is KGHDR and CDR2 is SFDVKD. The CDR3 length is 21 residues. The V end was cut by 2 bases, the J end by 7 bases, with 31 bases between. CDR3 DNA sequence: TGTGCCACCAGTGATTGGCTCGCCGGACAACGGGACTCCAACATGGTCGGGGAGCTGTTTTTT. This sequence encodes CATSDWLAGQRDSNMVGELFF.

The chain employs TRBV12-3 or TRBV12-4 and TRBJ2-6; 8 bases line up with TRBD1. The CDR3 totals 22 residues. Trimming cost V 3 bases and J 4 bases; bases outside gene matches: 23. This chain's CDR3 is CASSFFNPPAGTGSSGANVLTF. The CDR3 DNA follows: TGTGCCAGCAGTTTTTTTAACCCTCCTGCCGGGACAGGATCCTCAGGGGCCAACGTCCTGACTTTC.

This clonotype was found many times. The rearrangement uses TRBV6-5 and TRBJ2-5; maybe TRBD1 (6 bases). Germline values: CDR1 MNHEY, CDR2 SVGAGI. Trimming took 0 bases from V and 5 from J, leaving 13 bases between them. CDR3 length: 15 amino acids. This CDR3 reads CASSYSSGVWETQYF. CDR3 in DNA: TGTGCCAGCAGTTACTCATCAGGGGTCTGGGAGACCCAGTACTTC.

This clonotype was counted at least ten times. The chain links TRBV28 to TRBJ1-3; no clear D. Trimming shortened V by 5 bases and J by 3 bases, and 14 bases separated the two germline ends. The CDR3 loop spans 15 amino acids. CDR1 is MDHEN and CDR2 is SYDVKM in the germline V gene. In DNA form, the CDR3 reads TGTGCCAGCAGTGCCACGGTGGGAGGTGGAAACACCATATATTTT. It codes for CASSATVGGGNTIYF.

DNA of the CDR3: TGTGCCAGCAGTTTTTCCCCGCGTGAAGCTTTCTTT. Translated: CASSFSPREAFF. The chain uses TRBV7-9 and TRBJ1-1, with unresolved D. CDR1 SEHNR and CDR2 FQNEAQ come from the germline V gene (reference sequence). The CDR3 is 12 residues long. Trimming left V 6 bases short and J 7 bases short, with 12 bases between.

This clonotype occurred many times. The chain joins TRBV6-5 to TRBJ1-1; D is unclear. The CDR3 extends over 14 amino acids. Germline-derived CDR1 and CDR2 are MNHEY and SVGAGI. V was cut by 2 bases and J by 7 bases, with 14 bases left in between. CDR3 nucleotides: TGTGCCAGCAGTTACAGGTCAGAGTGGGGTGAAGCTTTCTTT. Translation gives CASSYRSEWGEAFF.

At least ten counts were recorded for this clonotype. The V call is TRBV11-2, the J call TRBJ1-2; D unresolved. The germline V gene has CDR1 SGHAT and CDR2 FQNNGV. The CDR3 spans 14 residues. The V and J ends lost 5 bases and 4 bases respectively, with 14 bases between them. CDR3 amino acids: CASSKSLRSYGYTF. The CDR3 DNA is TGTGCCAGCAGCAAGTCCCTCCGGAGCTATGGCTACACCTTC.